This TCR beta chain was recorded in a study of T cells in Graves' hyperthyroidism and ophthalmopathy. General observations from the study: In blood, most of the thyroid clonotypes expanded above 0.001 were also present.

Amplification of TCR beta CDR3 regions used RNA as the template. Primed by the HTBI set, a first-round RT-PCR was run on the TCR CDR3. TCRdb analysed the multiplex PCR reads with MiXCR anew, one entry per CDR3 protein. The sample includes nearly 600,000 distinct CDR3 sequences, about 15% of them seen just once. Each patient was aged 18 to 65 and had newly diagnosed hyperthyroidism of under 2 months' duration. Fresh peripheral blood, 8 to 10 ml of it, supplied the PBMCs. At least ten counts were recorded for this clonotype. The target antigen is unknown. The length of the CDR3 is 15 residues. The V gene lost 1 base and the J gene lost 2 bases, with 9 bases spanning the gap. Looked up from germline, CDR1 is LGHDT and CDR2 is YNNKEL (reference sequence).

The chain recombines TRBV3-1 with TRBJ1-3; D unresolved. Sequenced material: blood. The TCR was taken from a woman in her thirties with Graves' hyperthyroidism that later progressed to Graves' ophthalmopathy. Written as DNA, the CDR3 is TGTGCCAGCAGCCAAGTGGGTCTGGCTGGAAACACCATATATTTT. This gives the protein CASSQVGLAGNTIYF.